Shown below are 27 T cell receptor beta chains from a single sample sequenced in a study of technical replicates of blood from several donors. The method was immunoSEQ multiplex PCR; TCRdb's version includes in-frame clones alone and lacks a portion of them. The data hold just over 95,000 clones, with nearly 97% observed a single time. Input material: T cells isolated from PBMCs. These receptors came from a human donor in good health.

The chain couples TRBV7-2 to TRBJ2-1, with 7 positions matching TRBD2. V lost 9 bases, J lost 7 bases, and 9 bases stayed unmatched. There are 13 residues in the CDR3. Germline-derived CDR1 and CDR2 are SGHTA and FQGNSA. This CDR3 reads CARGLGGRNEQFF. CDR3 sequence (DNA): TGTGCCAGGGGACTTGGCGGGAGAAATGAGCAGTTCTTC.

This chain links TRBV6-1 with TRBJ2-7, with 7 bases that match TRBD2. Germline CDR1 MNHNS, CDR2 SASEGT. V shed 7 bases and J 2 bases; nucleotides not matched to a gene: 11. CDR3 length equals 15 residues. Written as DNA, the CDR3 is TGTGCCAGCAAGCGGGACGGACTTTCCCCCTACGAGCAGTACTTC. Translated, it gives CASKRDGLSPYEQYF.

The chain recombines TRBV9 with TRBJ1-4; 8 bases map to TRBD1. The CDR3 is made up of 15 amino acids. The V gene's germline CDR1 is SGDLS and CDR2 YYNGEE. V was pared by 4 bases and J by 5 bases, with 7 bases of the junction left unmatched. DNA for the CDR3: TGTGCCAGCAGCAATCCGGGACAGGCAAATGAAAAACTGTTTTTT. It codes for CASSNPGQANEKLFF.

The V and J genes are TRBV18 and TRBJ1-1; D is unclear. Between the trimmed V and J ends, which lost 5 bases and 4 bases, there was a span of 17 bases. Germline CDR1 KGHSH, CDR2 LQKENI. The CDR3 contains 15 residues. The DNA of the CDR3 is TGTGCCAGCTCAGTTGGTAACAGTTTAATCACTGAAGCTTTCTTT. Its protein product is CASSVGNSLITEAFF.

The chain has TRBV10-2 and TRBJ1-5, with TRBD1 matching 10 bases. CDR1 WSHSY and CDR2 SAAADI come from the germline V gene. V shed 6 bases, J shed 2 bases, and the junction held 7 bases outside the gene matches. This CDR3 has 16 amino acids. The CDR3 DNA is TGCGCCAGCAGGGACCGGGACAGGGGACGCAATCAGCCCCAGCATTTT. It translates to CASRDRDRGRNQPQHF.

DNA for the CDR3: TGTGCCTGGAGGCGGGCCCGTAGCACAGATACGCAGTATTTT. It translates to CAWRRARSTDTQYF. The chain joins TRBV30 to TRBJ2-3, with D possibly TRBD2 on 5 matching bases. The germline CDR1 and CDR2 sequences are GTSNPN and SVGIG (reference sequence). The CDR3 sequence is 14 residues long. Trimming pared 3 bases from V and 0 bases from J, leaving 10 bases between.

The chain joins TRBV2 to TRBJ2-3, with TRBD1 as a possible D gene (6 bases). This CDR3 is built from 17 residues. Germline loops: CDR1 SNHLY, CDR2 FYNNEI. The ends were cut back, 6 bases at V and 1 base at J, with 20 bases in the middle. The CDR3 protein is CASRGSLSQGGTDTQYF. In nucleotides, the CDR3 is TGTGCCAGCAGAGGCTCATTGTCACAGGGCGGCACAGATACGCAGTATTTT. Supplemented by reference TRBV2 and TRBJ2-3, the full variable domain reads EPEVTQTPSHQVTQMGQEVILRCVPISNHLYFYWYRQILGQKVEFLVSFYNNEISEKSEIFDDQFSVERPDGSNFTLKIRSTKLEDSAMYFCASRGSLSQGGTDTQYFGPGTRLTVL.

In its sample, this clone was seen a few times. The rearrangement links TRBV5-4 to TRBJ2-3; 7 positions match TRBD1. Germline V gives CDR1 SGHNT, CDR2 YYREEE (reference sequence). Trimming took 4 bases from V and 4 from J; bases not matched to a gene: 3. The CDR3 has 13 amino acids. The CDR3 bases are TGTGCCAGCAGCCTCCAGGGGGCAGATACGCAGTATTTT. Translated: CASSLQGADTQYF.

The rearrangement joins TRBV5-1 to TRBJ1-5; D may be TRBD1 (5 bases). The CDR3 length is 15 residues. The germline V gene encodes CDR1 SGHRS and CDR2 YFSETQ. With 0 bases removed from V and 4 bases from J, the gap between germline ends came to 11 bases. The CDR3 region is CASSLGGTQNQPQHF. For the CDR3, the DNA is TGCGCCAGCAGCTTGGGAGGGACTCAAAATCAGCCCCAGCATTTT. Variable domain in full (rest from reference TRBV5-1 and TRBJ1-5): KAGVTQTPRYLIKTRGQQVTLSCSPISGHRSVSWYQQTPGQGLQFLFEYFSETQRNKGNFPGRFSGRQFSNSRSEMNVSTLELGDSALYLCASSLGGTQNQPQHFGDGTRLSIL.

This chain links TRBV2 with TRBJ1-5; 8 bases line up with TRBD1. In germline, CDR1 is SNHLY, CDR2 FYNNEI. The CDR3 consists of 14 residues. The junction had 6 bases not matched to a gene; V was cut back by 6 bases and J by 5 bases. CDR3 sequence reads: CASRPTGDYQPQHF. The CDR3, as DNA: TGTGCCAGCAGGCCGACAGGGGACTATCAGCCCCAGCATTTT.

This clone was observed a single time. V gene TRBV19 combines with J gene TRBJ2-3, with TRBD2 as a possible D gene (6 bases). With 1 base removed from V and 4 bases from J, the gap between germline ends came to 9 bases. The CDR3 has 14 residues. CDR1 and CDR2 from the germline V gene are LNHDA and SQIVND (reference sequence). The CDR3 reads CASSIAPGADTQYF. The CDR3 coding sequence is TGTGCCAGTAGTATAGCGCCGGGAGCAGATACGCAGTATTTT. Combining the CDR3 with reference TRBV19 and TRBJ2-3 gives the whole variable domain DGGITQSPKYLFRKEGQNVTLSCEQNLNHDAMYWYRQDPGQGLRLIYYSQIVNDFQKGDIAEGYSVSREKKESFPLTVTSAQKNPTAFYLCASSIAPGADTQYFGPGTRLTVL.

This chain connects TRBV4-1 to TRBJ1-6; a possible D gene is TRBD1 (6 bases). Germline lookup yields CDR1 MGHRA and CDR2 YSYEKL. Trimming shortened V by 0 bases and J by 7 bases, and 16 bases separated the two germline ends. CDR3 length equals 17 residues. This CDR3 reads CASSQESPTGRNSPLHF. CDR3 sequence (DNA): TGCGCCAGCAGCCAAGAATCCCCGACAGGTCGAAATTCACCCCTCCACTTT.

The chain links TRBV4-1 to TRBJ2-5, with 9 bases aligning to TRBD1. This CDR3 contains 16 residues. In germline, CDR1 is MGHRA, CDR2 YSYEKL. V trimming: 0 bases; J trimming: 3 bases; junction bases outside the gene matches: 5. As DNA, the CDR3 is TGCGCCAGCAGCCAAGACGCCGGGACAGGGAAAGAGACCCAGTACTTC. Its protein is CASSQDAGTGKETQYF.

The chain recombines TRBV16 with TRBJ2-1; D might be TRBD2 (5 bases). The CDR3 consists of 12 residues. Germline V gene lookup returns CDR1 KGHSY and CDR2 FQNENV. V was cut by 5 bases and J by 13 bases, with 15 bases left in between. CDR3 sequence reads: CASSKQRLPQFF. In DNA, the CDR3 is TGTGCCAGCAGCAAACAGCGGTTACCTCAGTTCTTC.

The chain links TRBV4-1 to TRBJ1-2, with 7 bases fitting TRBD1. This CDR3 contains 13 residues. Unmatched junction bases numbered 8, after V lost 9 bases and J lost 4 bases. Germline V gives CDR1 MGHRA, CDR2 YSYEKL. Here the CDR3 reads CASNRGGGYGYTF. The CDR3 coding sequence is TGCGCCAGTAACAGGGGTGGGGGCTATGGCTACACCTTC.

This clone is a singleton in its sample. The V gene is TRBV18, the J gene TRBJ2-7, with 10 bases that match TRBD1. From germline, CDR1 is KGHSH and CDR2 LQKENI. The CDR3 runs 15 residues. V lost 0 bases to trimming and J lost 4 bases; unmatched junction nucleotides: 3. The CDR3 spells CASSPPGQGSYEQYF. The CDR3 nucleotides read TGTGCCAGCTCACCACCGGGACAGGGGTCGTACGAGCAGTACTTC. Full variable domain (remainder filled in from reference TRBV18 and TRBJ2-7): NAGVMQNPRHLVRRRGQEARLRCSPMKGHSHVYWYRQLPEEGLKFMVYLQKENIIDESGMPKERFSAEFPKEGPSILRIQQVVRGDSAAYFCASSPPGQGSYEQYFGPGTRLTVT.

The V gene is TRBV19, the J gene TRBJ1-1, with unresolved D. Germline CDR1 and CDR2: LNHDA and SQIVND (reference sequence). The V end lost 3 bases, the J end lost 1 base, and 9 bases lay between the germline ends. CDR3 length: 14 residues. The CDR3 region has the DNA TGTGCCAGTAGTATCCGCGGAGGGAACACTGAAGCTTTCTTT. Protein: CASSIRGGNTEAFF.

This clone was recorded only once. The chain carries TRBV2 and TRBJ1-5; D remains unclear. Deletions cut 4 bases from V and 0 bases from J, with 7 bases between. Germline CDR1 is SNHLY and CDR2 is FYNNEI. This CDR3 is 14 amino acids long. The CDR3 spells CASSGQDSNQPQHF. The CDR3 DNA is TGTGCCAGCAGTGGGCAGGATAGCAATCAGCCCCAGCATTTT.

J is TRBJ1-1 and V is TRBV4-1; D possibly corresponds to TRBD1 (6 bases). The germline CDR1 and CDR2 sequences are MGHRA and YSYEKL. V was clipped by 0 bases and J by 7 bases, with 15 bases between them. This CDR3 region has 15 residues. CDR3 sequence: CASSQDWDTHDEAFF. CDR3 in DNA: TGCGCCAGCAGCCAAGATTGGGACACCCACGATGAAGCTTTCTTT.

This clone has just one count. This chain links TRBV6-1 with TRBJ1-2; 8 nucleotides agree with TRBD1. V was pared by 2 bases and J by 7 bases, with 12 bases of the junction left unmatched. The germline V gene has CDR1 MNHNS and CDR2 SASEGT. CDR3 length equals 16 residues. The CDR3 nucleotides are TGTGCCAGCAGTGAATCAGGGGGCGCGTTCTTTGGTGGCTACACCTTC. Translating it yields CASSESGGAFFGGYTF.

The chain employs TRBV2 and TRBJ2-1, with 8 bases matching TRBD2. The CDR3 has 15 amino acids. V gave up 6 bases and J gave up 5 bases; unmatched junction bases: 9. CDR1 is SNHLY and CDR2 is FYNNEI in the germline V gene. The CDR3 DNA reads TGTGCCAGCAGGGAGGTAGCGGGGAGGGACAATGAGCAGTTCTTC. Translated, it gives CASREVAGRDNEQFF.

V gene TRBV19 combines with J gene TRBJ2-3; a weak D match, TRBD1 (5 bases). The CDR3 sequence is 13 residues long. Germline V gene lookup returns CDR1 LNHDA and CDR2 SQIVND (reference sequence). V gave up 5 bases and J gave up 3 bases, with 9 bases separating them. The CDR3 loop reads CASSARETDTQYF. The CDR3 nucleotides are TGTGCCAGTAGTGCCAGGGAAACAGATACGCAGTATTTT.

The chain links TRBV2 to TRBJ1-5; 9 bases match TRBD1. The CDR3 is 14 amino acids. Trimming took 5 bases from V and 4 from J; bases not matched to a gene: 3. Per germline, CDR1 SNHLY and CDR2 FYNNEI. The CDR3 nucleotides read TGTGCCAGCAGTCTGGGACAGGGTAATCAGCCCCAGCATTTT. Its protein product is CASSLGQGNQPQHF.

V usage is TRBV18 and J usage is TRBJ2-7, with D unresolved. The V gene's germline CDR1 is KGHSH and CDR2 LQKENI. This CDR3 region has 15 residues. V lost 5 bases, J lost 1 base, and 15 bases lay in between. CDR3 in DNA: TGTGCCAGCTCAATGGGCCCCCCAGCTTCCTACGAGCAGTACTTC. Protein product: CASSMGPPASYEQYF.

The V gene is TRBV11-2, the J gene TRBJ2-2; 8 bases align to TRBD2. The V gene end was trimmed by 5 bases and the J gene end by 7 bases; junction bases not matched to a gene: 6. CDR3 length equals 14 residues. Germline V gene sequence: CDR1 SGHAT, CDR2 FQNNGV. CDR3 nucleotides: TGTGCCAGCAGCCGGGAGGGCCAGATCGGGGAGCTGTTTTTT. It yields the protein CASSREGQIGELFF.

As for this clone: At the DNA level, this CDR3 is encoded by other sequences in the same sample as well. The chain carries TRBV27 and TRBJ1-1, with a possible D match to TRBD1 (5 bases). The length of the CDR3 is 13 residues. Germline V CDR1 and CDR2: MNHEY, SMNVEV (reference sequence). V was trimmed by 2 bases and J by 2 bases, leaving 6 bases between them. CDR3 DNA: TGTGCCAGCAGTTTACAGGGTAACACTGAAGCTTTCTTT. Amino acid sequence: CASSLQGNTEAFF.

The chain couples TRBV19 to TRBJ1-5; D is undetermined. The CDR3 totals 14 residues. Trimming pared 6 bases from V and 0 bases from J, leaving 9 bases between. Germline-derived CDR1 and CDR2 are LNHDA and SQIVND (reference sequence). As DNA, the CDR3 is TGTGCCAGTAGGCAGACTGGTAGCAATCAGCCCCAGCATTTT. Amino acid sequence: CASRQTGSNQPQHF.